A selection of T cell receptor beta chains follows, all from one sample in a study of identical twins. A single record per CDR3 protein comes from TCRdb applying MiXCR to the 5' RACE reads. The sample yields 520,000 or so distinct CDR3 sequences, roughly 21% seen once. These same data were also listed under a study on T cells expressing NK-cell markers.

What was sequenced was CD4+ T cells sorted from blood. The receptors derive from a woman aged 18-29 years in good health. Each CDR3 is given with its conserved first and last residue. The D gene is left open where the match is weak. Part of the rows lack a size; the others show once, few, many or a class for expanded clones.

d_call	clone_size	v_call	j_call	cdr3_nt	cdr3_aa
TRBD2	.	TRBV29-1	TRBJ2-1	TGCAGCGTGGGACTAGCGGAGGTGAATGAGCAGTTCTTC	CSVGLAEVNEQFF
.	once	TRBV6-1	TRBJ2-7	TGTGCCAGCAGTGTTCATGGGGCCAACTCCTACGAGCAGTACTTC	CASSVHGANSYEQYF
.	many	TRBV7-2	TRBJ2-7	TGTGCCAGCAGCTTAACAGGGTACCACGAGCAGTACTTC	CASSLTGYHEQYF
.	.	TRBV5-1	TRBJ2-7	TGCGCCAGCAGCATTCAGACAGGAAGGCTTTACGAGCAGTACTTC	CASSIQTGRLYEQYF
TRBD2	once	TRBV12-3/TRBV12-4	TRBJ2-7	TGTGCCAGCAGTTTGGGGGGGAACGCCAACGAGCAGTACTTC	CASSLGGNANEQYF
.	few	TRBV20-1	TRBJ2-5	TGCAGTGTCGTAGGGCCTTTGGGGGAGACCCAGTACTTC	CSVVGPLGETQYF
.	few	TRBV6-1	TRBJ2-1	TGTGCCAGCATGAATCTCCGGGCCCATCACAATGAGCAGTTCTTC	CASMNLRAHHNEQFF
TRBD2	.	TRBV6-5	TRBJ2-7	TGTGCCAGCAGTTATATCCATAGCGGGAGTAGCTACGAGCAGTACTTC	CASSYIHSGSSYEQYF
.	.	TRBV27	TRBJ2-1	TGTGCCAGCAGTTTCCAACACGGTGAGCAGTTCTTC	CASSFQHGEQFF
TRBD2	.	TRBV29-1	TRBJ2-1	TGCAGCGTTGAGCCCCGGCTAGCGGGTGAGCAGTTCTTC	CSVEPRLAGEQFF
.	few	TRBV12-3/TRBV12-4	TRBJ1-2	TGTGCCAGCAGTTTCGGCAGGGGCAATGGCTACACCTTC	CASSFGRGNGYTF
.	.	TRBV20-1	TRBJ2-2	TGCAGTGCAAATATAAGGGACCCTCCGAAGGAGCTGTTTTTT	CSANIRDPPKELFF
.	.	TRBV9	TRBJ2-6	TGTGCCAGCAGCTTAGGTATTGGGTCTGGGGCCAACGTCCTGACTTTC	CASSLGIGSGANVLTF
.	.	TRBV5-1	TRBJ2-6	TGCGCCAGCAGCTTGGCCGCCAGCCAGAGCTCTGGGGCCAACGTCCTGACTTTC	CASSLAASQSSGANVLTF
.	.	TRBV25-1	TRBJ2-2	TGTGCCCTCCTAGGGAACACCGGGGAGCTGTTTTTT	CALLGNTGELFF
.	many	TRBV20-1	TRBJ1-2	TGCAGTGCTAGTGGGGGGGTCGGCTACACCTTC	CSASGGVGYTF
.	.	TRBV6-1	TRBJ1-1	TGTGCCAGCACCCCGGGGGGCGAGGACACTGAAGCTTTCTTT	CASTPGGEDTEAFF
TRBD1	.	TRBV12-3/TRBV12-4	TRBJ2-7	TGTGCCAGCAGTTCGCCGGGACAGAGCCTCTACGAGCAGTACTTC	CASSSPGQSLYEQYF
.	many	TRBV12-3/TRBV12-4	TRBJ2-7	TGTGCCAGCAGTTCCCTGCAGGGGTATCGCTACGAGCAGTACTTC	CASSSLQGYRYEQYF
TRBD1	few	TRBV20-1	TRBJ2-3	TGCAGTGCTAGTGGCAGGGGGACGCAACGCACAGATACGCAGTATTTT	CSASGRGTQRTDTQYF
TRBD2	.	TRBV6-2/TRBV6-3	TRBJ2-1	TGTGCCAGCAGTTACGACGGGGGGTCCTACAATGAGCAGTTCTTC	CASSYDGGSYNEQFF
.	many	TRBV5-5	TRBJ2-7	TGTGCCAGCAGCGAGGGGACAAGCTACGAGCAGTACTTC	CASSEGTSYEQYF
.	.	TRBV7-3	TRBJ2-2	TGTGCCAGCAGCTCTACCCCCGGGATAGCCGGGGAGCTGTTTTTT	CASSSTPGIAGELFF
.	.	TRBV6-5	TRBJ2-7	TGTGCCAGCGGACAAGCCTACGAGCAGTACTTC	CASGQAYEQYF
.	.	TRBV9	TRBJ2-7	TGTGCCAGCAGCGCCGTAGAATTTTTTGGGCCAGGTAGGGAGCAGTACTTC	CASSAVEFFGPGREQYF
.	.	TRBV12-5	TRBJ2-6	TGTGCTAGTGGCAAGATAGCCAGAAACGTCCTGACTTTC	CASGKIARNVLTF